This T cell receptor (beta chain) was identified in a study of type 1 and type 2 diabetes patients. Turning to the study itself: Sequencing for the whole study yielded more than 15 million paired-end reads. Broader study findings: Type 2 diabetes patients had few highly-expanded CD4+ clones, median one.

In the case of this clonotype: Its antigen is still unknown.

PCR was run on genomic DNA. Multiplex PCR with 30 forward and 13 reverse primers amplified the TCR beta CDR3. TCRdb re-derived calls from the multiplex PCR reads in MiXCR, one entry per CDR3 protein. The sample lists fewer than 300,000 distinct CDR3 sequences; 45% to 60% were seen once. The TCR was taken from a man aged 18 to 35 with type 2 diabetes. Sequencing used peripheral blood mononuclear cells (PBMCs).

CDR3 loop: CASQQGSPNTEAFF. CDR3 coding DNA: TGTGCCAGCCAGCAGGGAAGTCCGAACACTGAAGCTTTCTTT. This chain links TRBV13 with TRBJ1-1; maybe TRBD1 (5 bases). The CDR3 runs 14 residues. V lost 8 bases to trimming and J lost 1 base, with 14 bases between them. Germline CDR1 and CDR2: PRHDT and FYEKMQ (reference sequence).